The 8 T cell receptor beta chains in this list originate from one sample, sequenced in a study of T cell repertoires in cytomegalovirus infection. MiXCR was run by TCRdb on the reads, yielding one entry per CDR3 protein. The profile covers 200,000 to 300,000 distinct CDR3 sequences, with approximately 13% appearing a single time and 7.5% to 10% taken by the ten largest. The sequenced sample consisted of PBMCs. Source of these receptors: a human donor in good health (CMV status not recorded). Some clones in this sample may be carry-over from other donors' samples.

The rearrangement joins TRBV19 to TRBJ1-5; D gene unclear. Germline CDR1 is LNHDA and CDR2 is SQIVND (reference sequence). This CDR3 has 14 residues. The V gene lost 7 bases and the J gene lost 1 base, with 11 bases spanning the gap. In DNA, the CDR3 is TGTGCCAGTAACCCTCGGGAGAGCAATCAGCCCCAGCATTTT. The encoded protein is CASNPRESNQPQHF.

This clonotype showed up many times. The rearrangement uses TRBV18 and TRBJ1-2; 9 nucleotides agree with TRBD1. CDR1 is KGHSH, CDR2 LQKENI, per germline. The ends lost 1 base at V and 7 bases at J; junction bases unmatched: 13. The CDR3 loop spans 17 amino acids. The CDR3 DNA reads TGTGCCAGCTCACCACGAAATCCGGACAGGGGTAGAGGTGGCTACACCTTC. This codes for CASSPRNPDRGRGGYTF.

This sequence joins TRBV12-3 or TRBV12-4 and TRBJ2-1; maybe TRBD1 (6 bases). CDR3 length: 16 amino acids. V was shortened by 1 base and J by 5 bases, with 15 bases between the two germline ends. The DNA of the CDR3 is TGTGCCAGCAGTTTAGTGCTACAGGGTCCCCACAATGAGCAGTTCTTC. As protein: CASSLVLQGPHNEQFF.

This clonotype was found once. Since no conserved phenylalanine or tryptophan closes the CDR3, a read error is the likely cause. This sequence joins TRBV20-1 and TRBJ1-2; D possibly corresponds to TRBD1 (5 bases). There are 14 residues in the CDR3. Per the germline V gene, CDR1 is DFQATT and CDR2 is SNEGSKA (reference sequence). V was trimmed by 6 bases and J by 0 bases, leaving 14 bases between them. The CDR3 DNA reads as TGCAGTGCAGCCGGGACGCAGACTAACTATGGCTACACCCTC. Amino acid sequence: CSAAGTQTNYGYTL.

This clonotype was found many times. The chain employs TRBV7-6 and TRBJ1-5; D is undetermined. V lost 4 bases and J 3 bases, leaving 7 bases between the germline ends. Germline V gives CDR1 SGHVS, CDR2 FNYEAQ. The CDR3 contains 13 residues. The CDR3 region has the DNA TGTGCCAGCAGCTCCCAATACAATCAGCCCCAGCATTTT. Protein product: CASSSQYNQPQHF.

This clonotype was seen repeatedly, ten times or more. The chain combines TRBV4-1 with TRBJ1-2, with D maybe TRBD1 (5 bases). CDR3 length: 15 residues. Per germline, CDR1 MGHRA and CDR2 YSYEKL. V was clipped by 2 bases and J by 2 bases, with 12 bases between them. As DNA, the CDR3 is TGCGCCAGCAGCCAAACCGACAGAATCAACTATGGCTACACCTTC. This encodes CASSQTDRINYGYTF.

This chain connects TRBV20-1 to TRBJ2-6; TRBD1 agrees at 8 bases. The V gene's germline CDR1 is DFQATT and CDR2 SNEGSKA (reference sequence). V gave up 3 bases and J gave up 2 bases; unmatched junction bases: 3. The CDR3 covers 15 residues. The CDR3 spells CSASQGAPGANVLTF. For the CDR3, the DNA is TGCAGTGCTAGCCAGGGGGCGCCTGGGGCCAACGTCCTGACTTTC.

Here the CDR3 DNA reads TGTGCCAGCAGCCAAGATACTGTGTCACCCCTCCACTTT. Its translation is CASSQDTVSPLHF. The chain is built from TRBV3-1 and TRBJ1-6; D call uncertain. Per germline, CDR1 LGHDT and CDR2 YNNKEL (reference sequence). The CDR3 spans 13 residues. Trimming left V 0 bases short and J 10 bases short, with 7 bases between.